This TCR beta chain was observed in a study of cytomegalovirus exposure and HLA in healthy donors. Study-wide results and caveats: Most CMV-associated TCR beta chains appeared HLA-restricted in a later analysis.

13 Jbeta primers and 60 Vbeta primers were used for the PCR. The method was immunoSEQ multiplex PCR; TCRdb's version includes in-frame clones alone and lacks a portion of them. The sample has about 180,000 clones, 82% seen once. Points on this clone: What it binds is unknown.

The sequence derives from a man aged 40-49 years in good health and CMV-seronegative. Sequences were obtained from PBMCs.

The DNA for the CDR3 is TGTGCCAGCTCACCATTCAGGGACAGCTACGAGCAGTACTTC. Translated: CASSPFRDSYEQYF. The V gene is TRBV18, the J gene TRBJ2-7, with 7 bases matching TRBD1. The CDR3 spans 14 residues. Germline loops: CDR1 KGHSH, CDR2 LQKENI. The junction had 4 bases not matched to a gene; V was cut back by 2 bases and J by 3 bases. Based on the CDR3 plus reference TRBV18 and TRBJ2-7, the full variable domain is NAGVMQNPRHLVRRRGQEARLRCSPMKGHSHVYWYRQLPEEGLKFMVYLQKENIIDESGMPKERFSAEFPKEGPSILRIQQVVRGDSAAYFCASSPFRDSYEQYFGPGTRLTVT.